The next 13 T cell receptor beta chains were all read from a single sample in a study of T cells in localized non-small cell lung cancer. Clones were read by immunoSEQ multiplex PCR, and TCRdb kept only the in-frame ones, dropping some. This sample has about 43,000 clones, with 91% found just once. Here the sequenced sample was PBMCs, taken before any cancer treatment. These receptors all come from a woman between 35 and 70 years old with stage II lung adenocarcinoma.

The rearrangement links TRBV7-7 to TRBJ2-2; 10 bases map to TRBD1. Germline CDR1 and CDR2: SSHAT and FNYEAQ (reference sequence). The CDR3 spans 15 residues. The trim removed 5 bases at V and 6 bases at J, leaving 6 bases unmatched. This chain's CDR3 is CASSISGTGAGELFF. For the CDR3, the DNA is TGTGCCAGCAGCATATCCGGGACAGGGGCCGGGGAGCTGTTTTTT.

This sequence joins TRBV19 and TRBJ2-7; 8 nucleotides align to TRBD2. Germline V gives CDR1 LNHDA, CDR2 SQIVND (reference sequence). The junction had 5 bases not matched to a gene; V was cut back by 1 base and J by 3 bases. The CDR3 is made up of 15 amino acids. This CDR3 is CASSIGISGGYEQYF. CDR3 bases: TGTGCCAGTAGTATAGGCATCAGCGGGGGCTACGAGCAGTACTTC.

The rearrangement uses TRBV7-8 and TRBJ2-7, with a weak D call TRBD1 (5 bases). The CDR3 has 13 residues. Germline V gives CDR1 SGHVS, CDR2 FQNEAQ. The V and J ends lost 2 bases and 6 bases respectively, with 11 bases between them. This chain's CDR3 is CASSLQGTGEQYF. In nucleotides, the CDR3 is TGTGCCAGCAGCTTACAGGGTACCGGCGAGCAGTACTTC. The variable domain in full, with the rest retrieved from reference TRBV7-8 and TRBJ2-7, is GAGVSQSPRYKVAKRGQDVALRCDPISGHVSLFWYQQALGQGPEFLTYFQNEAQLDKSGLPSDRFFAERPEGSVSTLKIQRTQQEDSAVYLCASSLQGTGEQYFGPGTRLTVT.

This clone appeared once. The rearrangement joins TRBV5-1 to TRBJ2-6, with no clear D. Germline V gives CDR1 SGHRS, CDR2 YFSETQ. This CDR3 contains 19 residues. V gave up 0 bases and J gave up 0 bases, with 16 bases separating them. CDR3 in DNA: TGCGCCAGCAGCTTGGGGGGTGGAACAGACCCCTCTGGGGCCAACGTCCTGACTTTC. It translates to CASSLGGGTDPSGANVLTF.

The CDR3 bases are TGTGCCAGCAGTGAATTTGGTACGCAGTATTTT. Translating gives CASSEFGTQYF. V is TRBV25-1 and J is TRBJ2-3; D is ambiguous. Germline lookup yields CDR1 MGHDK and CDR2 SYGVNS. Trimming cost V 1 base and J 8 bases, with 4 bases left between them. This CDR3 is 11 amino acids long.

J is TRBJ2-2 and V is TRBV9; D ambiguous. The CDR3 contains 13 residues. The V gene's germline CDR1 is SGDLS and CDR2 YYNGEE. V was shortened by 2 bases and J by 6 bases, with 8 bases between the two germline ends. The CDR3 loop reads CASSVSNSGELFF. The CDR3 bases are TGTGCCAGCAGCGTCAGCAATTCCGGGGAGCTGTTTTTT.

CDR3 sequence: CASSFNSGRAGGTDTQYF. The CDR3 DNA sequence: TGCGCCAGCAGCTTTAATAGCGGGAGGGCCGGAGGCACAGATACGCAGTATTTT. The chain carries TRBV5-1 and TRBJ2-3, with 11 bases matching TRBD2. The J segment lost 1 base and the V segment lost 2 bases, leaving 9 bases of the junction unmatched. This CDR3 is 18 amino acids long. Germline V gene data show CDR1 as SGHRS and CDR2 as YFSETQ.

This chain joins TRBV7-9 and TRBJ2-7; tentative D call: TRBD1 (6 bases). Germline V lookup: CDR1 SEHNR, CDR2 FQNEAQ (reference sequence). V lost 3 bases to trimming and J lost 5 bases, with 17 bases between them. CDR3 size: 15 residues. CDR3 loop: CASSFRDTLGNEQYF. As DNA, the CDR3 is TGTGCCAGCAGCTTCCGGGACACCCTGGGCAACGAGCAGTACTTC.

The V and J genes are TRBV11-2 and TRBJ2-5; D tentatively reads TRBD1 or TRBD2 (5 bases each). The germline CDR1 and CDR2 sequences are SGHAT and FQNNGV. CDR3 size: 15 residues. With 1 base removed from V and 4 bases from J, the gap between germline ends came to 13 bases. The CDR3 region has the DNA TGTGCCAGCAGCTTAGGAGCGACTGGGGGAGAGACCCAGTACTTC. This sequence encodes CASSLGATGGETQYF.

The chain couples TRBV7-3 to TRBJ2-2, with 7 bases that match TRBD2. After removal of 3 bases from V and 2 bases from J, the junction contained 3 bases not matched to a gene. This CDR3 comprises 15 residues. Germline CDR1 is SGHTA and CDR2 is FQGTGA. CDR3 protein: CASSLGGINTGELFF. The CDR3 nucleotides are TGTGCCAGCAGCTTGGGAGGGATTAACACCGGGGAGCTGTTTTTT. Full variable domain (missing parts from reference TRBV7-3 and TRBJ2-2): GAGVSQTPSNKVTEKGKYVELRCDPISGHTALYWYRQSLGQGPEFLIYFQGTGAADDSGLPNDRFFAVRPEGSVSTLKIQRTERGDSAVYLCASSLGGINTGELFFGEGSRLTVL.

Regarding this clone: Relative to the germline gene, one junction end is altered; a read error may explain this. The chain carries TRBV28 and TRBJ1-1; D ambiguous. Germline V gives CDR1 MDHEN, CDR2 SYDVKM. There are 14 residues in the CDR3. In DNA, the CDR3 is TGTGCCAGCTCCGGGCCTGTTAGACTGGGAAAGGTCGGCTTT. Translating it yields CASSGPVRLGKVGF.

The V and J genes are TRBV7-2 and TRBJ1-4; D is unclear. The germline V and J ends were trimmed by 4 bases and 4 bases, with 10 bases remaining between them. Germline-derived CDR1 and CDR2 are SGHTA and FQGNSA. The CDR3 consists of 14 residues. The CDR3 sequence: CASSSAVVNEKLFF. The CDR3, as DNA: TGTGCCAGCAGCTCGGCGGTGGTTAATGAAAAACTGTTTTTT.

The CDR3 nucleotides are TGTGCCAGCAGCTTCGCTTTACAGGGGAGGGAGACCCAGTACTTC. Its protein is CASSFALQGRETQYF. This chain links TRBV5-6 with TRBJ2-5; TRBD1 might be the D (7 bases). CDR3 length: 15 residues. Trimming pared 2 bases from V and 5 bases from J, leaving 16 bases between. Germline-derived CDR1 and CDR2 are SGHDT and YYEEEE.